This T cell receptor (beta chain) emerged from a study of Ad26.COV2.S vaccination and SARS-CoV-2 variants. Study-level information: Participant was drawn from the COV1001 Ad26.COV2.S trial arm.

To note about this clone: As yet, its antigen is unknown.

CDR1 is LNHNV, CDR2 YYDKDF, per germline (reference sequence). CDR3 size: 12 residues. V lost 0 bases, J lost 6 bases, and 3 bases lay in between. Indicated treatment: around 19 received Ad26.COV2.S at low or high dose, single or two shots; 5 received placebo; per-sample allocation not given. Each sample was drawn 63 days after the first injection (of vaccine or placebo). In Boston, the donor was an adult between 18-55 years of age. Findings of the study overall: Participants given vaccine showed non-spike TCR breadth similar to that of placebo recipients.

Libraries were prepared by immunoSEQ multiplex PCR; TCRdb keeps only in-frame clonotypes and omits some of them. This sample has 200,000 to 250,000 clones, with around nine tenths found just once. This sequence joins TRBV15 and TRBJ1-5; D remains ambiguous. The TCR was taken from a person between 18 and 60 years old who received the Ad26.COV2.S COVID-19 vaccine or a placebo. This material consisted of peripheral blood, taken in a trial of Ad26.COV2.S vaccine versus placebo. CDR3 sequence reads: CATSRDVQPQHF. The CDR3 region has the DNA TGTGCCACCAGCAGAGATGTTCAGCCCCAGCATTTT.